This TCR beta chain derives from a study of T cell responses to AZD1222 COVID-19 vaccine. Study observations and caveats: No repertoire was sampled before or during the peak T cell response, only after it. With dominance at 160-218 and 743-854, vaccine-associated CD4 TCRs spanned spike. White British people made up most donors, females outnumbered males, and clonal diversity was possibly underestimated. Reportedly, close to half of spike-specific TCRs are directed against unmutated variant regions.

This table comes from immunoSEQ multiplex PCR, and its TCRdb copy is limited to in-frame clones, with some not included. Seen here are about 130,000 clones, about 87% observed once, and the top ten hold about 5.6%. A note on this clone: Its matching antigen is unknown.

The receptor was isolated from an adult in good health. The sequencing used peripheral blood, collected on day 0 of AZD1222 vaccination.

DNA for the CDR3: TGTGCCTCCCTCAGAGGGGTCGCTGAAGCTTTCTTT. Encoded protein: CASLRGVAEAFF. The rearrangement uses TRBV24-1 and TRBJ1-1; weak D call: TRBD1 (5 bases). Germline values: CDR1 KGHDR, CDR2 SFDVKD. Trimming left V 12 bases short and J 6 bases short, with 16 bases between. CDR3 length equals 12 residues.